Listed below are T cell receptor beta chains from one sample, sequenced in a study of monozygotic twins with inflammatory bowel disease. TCRdb re-called the 5' RACE reads; one entry per CDR3 protein, DNA not given. The ten top clones account for around 2.4%, within a sample of approximately 400,000 distinct CDR3 sequences. Sequences were obtained from blood. These receptors were obtained from a human donor with ulcerative colitis or Crohn's disease, or a healthy co-twin of an affected twin (not recorded which). Each CDR3 is given with its conserved first and last residue.

V gene	J gene	CDR3 protein
TRBV5-1	TRBJ1-2	CASSLGSTNYGYTF
TRBV27	TRBJ1-1	CASSLLAIGNTEAFF
TRBV29-1	TRBJ2-6	CSVGTYSGANVLTF
TRBV28	TRBJ2-1	CASSLVQGKLWDEQFF
TRBV2	TRBJ2-2	CASTTGFTGELFF
TRBV7-8	TRBJ1-5	CASSLSRVGRGSQPQHF
TRBV25-1	TRBJ2-2	CASSVDRLTGELFF
TRBV6-5	TRBJ2-2	CASSYSGGYTGELFF
TRBV7-6	TRBJ1-1	CASSPKPETRVKDTEAFF
TRBV4-1	TRBJ1-5	CASSQELDISNQPQHF
TRBV7-3	TRBJ2-1	CASSLDRASGGQFF
TRBV7-9	TRBJ2-5	CASSQGDTSGSQETQYF
TRBV6-5	TRBJ2-5	CASSYDSRRETQYF
TRBV5-1	TRBJ2-1	CASRTGDPYNEQFF
TRBV5-1	TRBJ2-3	CASSLERTQYF
TRBV18	TRBJ1-1	CASSNSRGTEAFF
TRBV7-2	TRBJ2-1	CASSPRTSPQQFF
TRBV7-6	TRBJ2-1	CASSVDRLNEQFF
TRBV7-9	TRBJ2-1	CASSNGLSYNEQFF
TRBV6-2/TRBV6-3	TRBJ2-1	CASIHIAGVFGTRNEQFF
TRBV10-2	TRBJ1-3	CASSDGNTIYF
TRBV5-1	TRBJ1-1	CASWNRDRGYGEAFF
TRBV20-1	TRBJ2-7	CSARGLIYEQYF
TRBV5-1	TRBJ1-1	CASSGTFHRVGARGTEAFF
TRBV7-9	TRBJ1-4	CASSQKEGPRGEKLFF
TRBV12-3/TRBV12-4	TRBJ2-7	CASSWKGSGEQYF
TRBV15	TRBJ2-5	CATSRDPTRRETQYF
TRBV7-9	TRBJ2-7	CASSPPGLSYEQYF
TRBV20-1	TRBJ2-2	CSARVGFTGELFF
TRBV12-3/TRBV12-4	TRBJ1-2	CASSSQGLGHGYTF
TRBV19	TRBJ2-5	CASSIASRGETQYF
TRBV25-1	TRBJ2-5	CASAGVGSQETQYF
TRBV10-3	TRBJ2-1	CAIGGAEDNEQFF
TRBV20-1	TRBJ2-4	CSAEQGRANIQYF
TRBV15	TRBJ2-5	CATSRVKEETQYF
TRBV5-1	TRBJ2-7	CASSLAIGTAITYEQYF
TRBV6-1	TRBJ2-3	CAGRTGGFTDTQYF
TRBV10-2	TRBJ1-1	CASSDRANTEAFF
TRBV4-1	TRBJ1-1	CASSQGSDSRGAFF
TRBV5-1	TRBJ2-2	CASISGTGSSGELFF
TRBV6-5	TRBJ2-2	CASSYAGTGANTGELFF
TRBV5-1	TRBJ1-1	CASSGVAEMNTEAFF
TRBV4-3	TRBJ2-3	CASSQDGDGLTQYF
TRBV5-1	TRBJ1-2	CASSRMTGGYGYTF
TRBV5-1	TRBJ1-1	CASSLVGQNTEAFF
TRBV12-3/TRBV12-4	TRBJ2-1	CASSPNGAYNEQFF
TRBV5-1	TRBJ2-1	CASSLDAGQGRNEQFF
TRBV11-2	TRBJ1-1	CASRFNAGTGGSEAFF
TRBV4-3	TRBJ1-4	CASSKGQGVIGEKLFF
TRBV20-1	TRBJ1-2	CSARDRVGGGYTF